This TCR beta chain was observed in a study of blood T cell repertoires in COVID-19. The wider study: The United States, Italy and Spain were the sources of the acute and convalescent COVID-19 samples. T cells, B-cell-depleted T cells, or PBMCs provided the cDNA or gDNA that served as material.

The CDR3 contains 13 residues. The germline V gene has CDR1 MNHEY and CDR2 SVGAGI. V was pared by 6 bases and J by 4 bases, with 12 bases between. Per the study methods: Cell counts per sample came from amplifying reference gene primers. TCRdb's table, derived via immunoSEQ multiplex PCR, lists solely in-frame clones and lacks some. The D gene and trimming were derived from the DNA, and the V and J assignments and clone size from that table. In the table there are about 210,000 clones, 84% of which are singletons. This TCR was recovered from a man between 45 and 60 years old with active or convalescent COVID-19. Sequenced: peripheral blood. The J gene is TRBJ1-1, the V gene TRBV6-5, with D unclear. DNA for the CDR3: TGTGCCAGCAGCGTCGTGCGGGTCACTGAAGCTTTCTTT. It encodes CASSVVRVTEAFF.